The 23 T cell receptor beta chains in this list originate from one sample, sequenced in a study of shared T cell receptors in the human thymus. Repertoires were generated with immunoSEQ multiplex PCR, while TCRdb's copy carries only in-frame clones and drops some. The sample gives roughly 550,000 clones, approximately 80% of which show up once; 0.013% is in the top ten. This same sample was also taken into another study, of human thymus T cells.

Sequencing was done on a sample of thymocytes. These receptors originate from a boy younger than two with a congenital heart defect.

V gene TRBV7-6 combines with J gene TRBJ2-7; TRBD2 agrees at 10 bases. The CDR3 loop spans 18 amino acids. V lost 7 bases and J lost 2; bases outside the gene matches: 17. CDR1 and CDR2 (germline): SGHVS, FNYEAQ. The CDR3 protein is CASTGLAEGGPPTYEQYF. In DNA, the CDR3 is TGTGCCAGCACAGGACTAGCGGAAGGGGGTCCCCCTACCTACGAGCAGTACTTC.

This sequence joins TRBV6-5 and TRBJ1-4; D is uncertain. The CDR3 extends over 13 amino acids. CDR1 and CDR2 (germline): MNHEY, SVGAGI. The ends were cut back, 4 bases at V and 8 bases at J, with 11 bases in the middle. CDR3 amino acids: CASSLGGGEKLFF. CDR3 sequence (DNA): TGTGCCAGCAGTTTGGGAGGAGGGGAAAAACTGTTTTTT.

The chain has TRBV4-2 and TRBJ2-7; D possibly corresponds to TRBD1 (6 bases). Trimming stripped 1 base from V and 1 base from J, with 17 bases between. CDR3 length: 17 amino acids. Germline CDR1 reads LGHNA; CDR2 reads YNFKEQ. The CDR3 nucleotides are TGTGCCAGCAGCCAAGGGAGTTGGGACATTCCTTCCTACGAGCAGTACTTC. This encodes CASSQGSWDIPSYEQYF.

This chain links TRBV7-9 with TRBJ2-5; 8 nucleotides agree with TRBD1. V trimming: 3 bases; J trimming: 7 bases; junction bases outside the gene matches: 13. This CDR3 spans 16 amino acids. The germline V gene has CDR1 SEHNR and CDR2 FQNEAQ (reference sequence). The CDR3 region is CASSFRQGSPGGTQYF. In DNA form, the CDR3 reads TGTGCCAGCAGCTTCCGACAGGGGTCCCCTGGGGGGACCCAGTACTTC.

This rearrangement joins TRBV6-6 to TRBJ2-7; possible D gene TRBD2, 5 bases. This CDR3 region has 14 residues. CDR1 and CDR2 from the germline V gene are MNHNY and SVGAGI (reference sequence). Trimming pared 1 base from V and 3 bases from J, leaving 10 bases between. The CDR3 reads CASSYYEGDYEQYF. The CDR3 DNA reads as TGTGCCAGCAGTTACTACGAGGGTGACTACGAGCAGTACTTC.

As to this clone: An end of the junction does not agree with germline; a read error may underlie this. V is TRBV7-9 and J is TRBJ2-5; 7 nucleotides align to TRBD1. Germline-derived CDR1 and CDR2 are SEHNR and FQNEAQ (reference sequence). The CDR3 runs 14 residues. This CDR3 reads CASSVAGTVKTQYF. As DNA, the CDR3 is TGTGCCAGCAGCGTAGCCGGGACAGTAAAGACCCAGTACTTC.

This clone was counted only a few times. The chain has TRBV9 and TRBJ1-5; 10 bases map to TRBD1. V was pared by 3 bases and J by 5 bases, with 2 bases of the junction left unmatched. CDR1 SGDLS and CDR2 YYNGEE come from the germline V gene. The CDR3 covers 14 residues. The CDR3 reads CASSEGQGYQPQHF. The CDR3 DNA is TGTGCCAGCAGCGAGGGACAGGGGTATCAGCCCCAGCATTTT.

The chain combines TRBV15 with TRBJ2-7; D not resolved. The CDR3 covers 17 residues. Trimming stripped 0 bases from V and 2 bases from J, with 17 bases between. Germline-derived CDR1 and CDR2 are LNHNV and YYDKDF (reference sequence). The CDR3 coding sequence is TGTGCCACCAGCAGAGATCACGGTGCCGCGCGGACCTACGAGCAGTACTTC. It yields the protein CATSRDHGAARTYEQYF.

The chain is built from TRBV28 and TRBJ1-5; D perhaps matches TRBD1 (5 bases). V was trimmed by 3 bases and J by 6 bases, leaving 15 bases between them. The CDR3 loop spans 15 amino acids. Germline CDR1 is MDHEN and CDR2 is SYDVKM. The CDR3 nucleotides are TGTGCCAGCAGTTTGGGGCCGACCAAGGGTCAGCCCCAGCATTTT. Its protein is CASSLGPTKGQPQHF.

V usage is TRBV27 and J usage is TRBJ1-1; maybe TRBD1 (5 bases). V was cut by 8 bases and J by 1 base, with 14 bases left in between. Germline loops: CDR1 MNHEY, CDR2 SMNVEV (reference sequence). The CDR3 extends over 14 amino acids. The DNA of the CDR3 is TGTGCCAGCGCCTCCCAGGGCTCGAACACTGAAGCTTTCTTT. Encoded protein: CASASQGSNTEAFF.

The rearrangement links TRBV14 to TRBJ2-5; 8 bases agree with TRBD2. The trim removed 0 bases at V and 4 bases at J, leaving 10 bases unmatched. The germline V gene encodes CDR1 SGHDN and CDR2 FVKESK. The CDR3 sequence is 17 residues long. CDR3 loop: CASSQDSGTRLGETQYF. The CDR3 DNA reads TGTGCCAGCAGCCAAGATAGCGGGACCCGTCTCGGAGAGACCCAGTACTTC.

CDR3 DNA: TGTGCCTGGAGGGCTAGCGGGATCGGGGAGCAGTTCTTC. Its translation is CAWRASGIGEQFF. This chain joins TRBV30 and TRBJ2-1, with 9 nucleotides matching TRBD2. V lost 3 bases, J lost 10 bases, and 7 bases stayed unmatched. This CDR3 has 13 residues. CDR1 is GTSNPN and CDR2 is SVGIG in the germline V gene (reference sequence).

This chain connects TRBV30 to TRBJ2-2; no clear D gene. The CDR3 spans 12 residues. The germline V gene encodes CDR1 GTSNPN and CDR2 SVGIG (reference sequence). With 3 bases removed from V and 7 bases from J, the gap between germline ends came to 9 bases. CDR3 in DNA: TGTGCCTGGAGGGAACAGCTCGGGGAGCTGTTTTTT. Residues: CAWREQLGELFF.

The J gene is TRBJ1-1, the V gene TRBV6-4; no clear D gene. The V gene's germline CDR1 is MRHNA and CDR2 SNTAGT. CDR3 length: 12 amino acids. Trimming pared 3 bases from V and 5 bases from J, leaving 7 bases between. The CDR3 DNA sequence: TGTGCCAGCAGTGATGAGGATACTGAAGCTTTCTTT. It translates to CASSDEDTEAFF.

The chain is built from TRBV19 and TRBJ1-5; 9 bases map to TRBD1. The CDR3 runs to 17 residues. V gave up 5 bases and J gave up 0 bases; unmatched junction bases: 8. Germline loops: CDR1 LNHDA, CDR2 SQIVND (reference sequence). CDR3 sequence reads: CASSLRDRDYSNQPQHF. The CDR3 coding sequence is TGTGCCAGTAGTCTCCGGGACAGGGATTATAGCAATCAGCCCCAGCATTTT.

The chain recombines TRBV30 with TRBJ2-5; D is unclear. Germline CDR1 and CDR2: GTSNPN and SVGIG (reference sequence). The CDR3 covers 10 residues. Trimming pared 7 bases from V and 5 bases from J, leaving 8 bases between. Here the CDR3 reads CASGEETQYF. CDR3 in DNA: TGTGCCTCTGGAGAGGAGACCCAGTACTTC.

This chain connects TRBV30 to TRBJ2-1, with 9 nucleotides matching TRBD2. CDR3 length: 19 amino acids. Germline CDR1 reads GTSNPN; CDR2 reads SVGIG (reference sequence). Unmatched junction bases numbered 24, after V lost 3 bases and J lost 9 bases. The chain's CDR3 is CAWRVSAIVGLAPRGEQFF. The CDR3 region has the DNA TGTGCCTGGAGAGTATCCGCCATAGTGGGACTAGCCCCGCGTGGTGAGCAGTTCTTC.

The chain is built from TRBV9 and TRBJ2-2; tentative D call: TRBD2 (5 bases). CDR3 length equals 15 residues. V was shortened by 6 bases and J by 4 bases, with 16 bases between the two germline ends. CDR1 is SGDLS, CDR2 YYNGEE, per germline. This CDR3 reads CASTPEVSGTGELFF. The CDR3 DNA is TGTGCCAGCACCCCGGAGGTGTCGGGCACCGGGGAGCTGTTTTTT.

V is TRBV7-8 and J is TRBJ2-1; D is unclear. CDR1 is SGHVS and CDR2 is FQNEAQ in the germline V gene. Trimming cost V 0 bases and J 0 bases, with 9 bases left between them. The CDR3 covers 16 residues. CDR3 in amino acids: CASSLARLLSYNEQFF. In nucleotides, the CDR3 is TGTGCCAGCAGCTTAGCGCGGTTGCTCTCCTACAATGAGCAGTTCTTC.

This clone was counted a single time. CDR3 DNA: TGTGCCAGCAGCCACACAATTCGCGAGCAGTACTTC. It is translated as CASSHTIREQYF. V and J are TRBV11-1 and TRBJ2-7; D unresolved. The V end lost 5 bases, the J end lost 6 bases, and 11 bases lay between the germline ends. The CDR3 runs to 12 residues. Germline assignment: CDR1 SGHAT and CDR2 FQDESV (reference sequence).

The CDR3 nucleotides are TGTGCCAGCAGCCAAGATGAGGGAGAGACCCAGTACTTC. Amino acid sequence: CASSQDEGETQYF. The chain has TRBV4-2 and TRBJ2-5; D perhaps matches TRBD2 (5 bases). V lost 0 bases, J lost 4 bases, and 6 bases lay in between. This CDR3 is built from 13 residues. Germline CDR1 is LGHNA and CDR2 is YNFKEQ.

This rearrangement joins TRBV11-2 to TRBJ2-7, with a possible D match to TRBD1 (5 bases). Germline V gene sequence: CDR1 SGHAT, CDR2 FQNNGV. Trimming pared 7 bases from V and 3 bases from J, leaving 22 bases between. There are 16 residues in the CDR3. This CDR3 is CASTYVPRQGLYEQYF. DNA of the CDR3: TGTGCCAGCACCTACGTTCCGCGCCAGGGCCTCTACGAGCAGTACTTC.

The chain recombines TRBV5-4 with TRBJ2-7, with 8 bases identical to TRBD2. This CDR3 contains 14 residues. Trimming at V came to 2 bases and at J to 6 bases, leaving 7 bases not matched to a gene. Germline assignment: CDR1 SGHNT and CDR2 YYREEE (reference sequence). This CDR3 reads CASSFEREGREQYF. CDR3 nucleotides: TGTGCCAGCAGCTTCGAACGGGAGGGACGCGAGCAGTACTTC.